The clone carrying this TCR beta chain showed up many times. CDR1 and CDR2 (germline): SGHDT, YYEEEE. V lost 6 bases to trimming and J lost 0 bases, with 18 bases between them. The CDR3 sequence is 16 residues long. TCR beta CDR3 sequences were amplified from RNA transcripts. TCR CDR3 underwent first-round RT-PCR with the HTBI primer set. In TCRdb, the multiplex PCR reads were re-called with MiXCR into one record per CDR3 protein. This table has some 600,000 distinct CDR3 sequences, about 15% appearing once. The data belong to a study of T cells in Graves' hyperthyroidism and ophthalmopathy. Thyroid ultrasound, orbital computed tomography, clinical symptoms, and serum thyroxine and TRAb underpinned diagnoses.

The chain carries TRBV5-6 and TRBJ1-2; D gene ambiguous. This receptor was taken from a woman in her 30s with Graves' hyperthyroidism that later progressed to Graves' ophthalmopathy. The sample was blood. The CDR3 DNA sequence: TGTGCCAGCACCCGGCAAGTCGACATCGCTAACTATGGCTACACCTTC. This translates into CASTRQVDIANYGYTF.